This TCR beta chain was found in a study of cytomegalovirus exposure and HLA in healthy donors (TCRdb year 2017). At the level of the whole study: An earlier analysis of some 620 of the donors reported about 300 Gb of sequence data and 95 million to 140 million unique TCR beta sequences obtained from approximately 180 million T cells. In the later analysis, no new phenotypic data were used to find candidate immune exposures; instead, reliance was placed on TCR beta sequences and their occurrence across donors. The study used immunosequencing to profile the T cell repertoires of 666 subjects and linked those repertoires to cytomegalovirus serostatus. Genome-wide SNP genotypes for about three fifths of the roughly 700 donors were used in a later genetic analysis, which treated that subset as a discovery cohort. The study aimed to test whether signatures of past pathogen exposure could be identified by cataloging public T cell receptors. To study patterns of TCR occurrence, a later analysis re-analyzed previously published TCR beta repertoires from 550 to 800 donors and added high-resolution HLA genotyping. In an earlier analysis of 500 to 650 of the donors, high-throughput TCR beta sequencing was used to judge whether each TCR beta V gene segment behaved as functional or pseudogenic. All discovery cohort repertoires had been generated on a single sequencing platform. Both class I and class II loci were covered by HLA typing, at four-digit resolution. Donor age, sex, ethnicity and CMV serostatus were compiled together with the repertoire data. An early release that covered 640 HLA-typed donors contained approximately 300 gigabases of sequencing data and 65 million to 100 million unique TCR sequences. Roughly 5 DR-DQ haplotypes were handled as single units for association and clustering, since linkage in the cohort was strong. Across roughly 420 genotyped donors of the cohort, an average of about 200,000 unique TCR beta nucleotide sequences per donor were sequenced, and roughly 18% of those sequences were non-productive. Typing coverage differed by locus: A, B, C, DRB1 and DQB1 were typed in roughly 620-630 donors, DQA1 in 522, DPA1 in nearly 610, and DPB1 in just under 490. To predict cytomegalovirus infection status, the study combined high-throughput TCR immunosequencing, statistical association of individual TCRs with disease status, and machine learning. Along with the roughly 700-subject first cohort, a separate validation cohort of over a hundred different subjects was used. Of the 350 to 400 genotyped donors, 65% to 90% fell in the genetic ancestry cluster associated with self-reported Caucasian donors. Broad study findings and their caveats: In a later genetic analysis, a missense DCLRE1C variant was associated with V-gene and J-gene trimming of TCR beta chains, and the association was replicated in an independent cohort. This cohort had only TCR beta chains sequenced, and the lack of alpha or paired-chain data limited which features could be detected. In an earlier analysis of 500 to 650 of the donors, most TCR beta V segments appeared in productive rearrangements about 90% or about 30% of the time, broadly matching IMGT annotations. Some IMGT-functional V segments, including TRBV6-2 and TRBV6-3, could not be distinguished by the 87-base-pair reads and were therefore excluded. Across donors, most TCR sequences were observed very rarely, whereas some public TCRs were present in many individuals. Correlated functional status among segregating V segments might be attributable to linkage disequilibrium, but an unknown experimental factor could not be ruled out. The sequencing pipeline was judged likely to have produced a cluster of highly shared sequence variants as a technical artifact. Immune exposure information for the cohort was limited to CMV serostatus. A further reported finding was that TCR beta sequences accurately predicted the HLA-A and HLA-B alleles for most subjects in the first cohort. When HLA alleles, especially DR and DQ, strongly co-occurred, attributing TCR associations to individual alleles was difficult. Specific HLA alleles were associated with about 17,000 TCR beta sequences at a false discovery rate of 0.05 in a later analysis. Several of the top co-occurrence clusters appeared to be linked to parvovirus B19, influenza, CMV and Epstein-Barr virus, according to a later analysis. In a later analysis, HLA-associated TCR beta chains were found to be more clonally expanded and to have lower generation probabilities than equally common non-associated chains. In both the original and validation cohorts, the classifier was reported to diagnose cytomegalovirus status with high specificity and sensitivity. Because HLA typing was missing for some donors at each locus, association tests included only the typed subset. In a later genetic analysis, fewer N-insertions in productive TCRs were reported among donors in an Asian-associated ancestry cluster than the approximately 630-donor mean. In a later analysis, the rate of TCR association differed among HLA loci, with DRB1 alleles having the most associated TCRs and HLA-C alleles having the fewest. In a later analysis, most CMV-associated TCR beta chains were found to appear HLA-restricted, with HLA associations seemingly driven largely by CMV exposure. In vitro tests confirmed that a few of the cytomegalovirus-associated TCR beta chains recognize cytomegalovirus antigens. The study gave a list of more than 150 TCR beta chains associated with cytomegalovirus. Because counts were too low, approximately 15 rarely observed V segments, including chromosome 9 orphons, were excluded from the earlier analysis of several hundred of the donors. Presence/absence analyses assumed roughly uniform sequencing depth across donors, an assumption that may not hold. The authors suggested that the approach could potentially be generalized to other disease states and immunological phenotypes.

Receptor libraries were prepared by the immunoSEQ multiplex PCR assay. The multiplex PCR relied on a mix of 60 forward primers for TCR Vbeta segments and 13 reverse primers for TCR Jbeta segments. A multiplex PCR assay on genomic DNA amplified the CDR3 region of rearranged TCR beta genes. The Illumina HiSeq System was used to sequence the amplified TCR beta libraries as 87-base-pair reads. As for how the authors treated the data: A later analysis counted approximately 74 million unique TCR beta chains across the approximately 700 repertoires, and 10 million to 12 million of these chains were shared by at least two donors. A nearest-neighbor algorithm error-corrected the raw reads and collapsed the reads into unique sequences, merging closely related sequences to remove PCR and sequencing errors. CDR3 sequences were aligned to IMGT reference sequences to assign V, D and J gene segments. For a sequence to be retained, a match of at least six nucleotides to both a V gene segment and a J gene segment was required. A rearrangement counted as productive if the CDR3 had no stop codons and remained in frame with V and J, and every other rearrangement counted as non-productive. CDR3 was defined according to IMGT convention as the region running from the second conserved V-encoded cysteine to the conserved J-encoded phenylalanine. The earlier analysis of fewer than 700 of the donors excluded sequences that lacked an unambiguous match to a single V gene segment. In an earlier analysis of 587 of the donors, a V segment was called functional when productive rearrangements were above 56.7%, and segregating when the standard deviation between donors exceeded 5%. To diagnose cytomegalovirus status from the catalog of TCR beta chain sequences, a statistical classification framework was built. A later analysis assigned V and J genes by comparing TCR nucleotide sequences with IMGT/GENE-DB human TR gene sequences. A later analysis assigned CDR3 sequences and most-parsimonious VDJ recombination scenarios with the TCRdist pipeline. In a later analysis, each TCR beta chain was defined by its CDR3 amino acid sequence together with its V-gene family, and reads lacking a unique V-gene family were excluded. In a later analysis, 550 to 650 highly shared, low-generation-probability nucleotide sequences were removed to address suspected cross-contamination and a sequencing artifact. A later analysis calculated a clonal expansion index for each public chain from normalized within-repertoire ranks of inferred template counts. In a later analysis, generation probabilities were computed with a VDJ recombination model fitted to out-of-frame rearrangements, and the resulting probabilities were checked against IGoR. In a later analysis, hypergeometric tests were used to score TCR-TCR, TCR-HLA and TCR-CMV co-occurrence, with a repertoire-size bias correction applied to TCR pairs. In a later analysis, false discovery rates were estimated by permuting HLA or CMV assignments 20 times. In a later analysis, co-occurring TCRs were grouped with DBSCAN, and TCRdist sequence similarity was added when clustering was performed within HLA-allele-positive subsets. Repertoires with fewer than 30,000 or more than 120,000 public chains were left out of co-occurrence clustering, as were four to six repertoires with anomalous nucleotide sharing. TCRdb retrieved this table from immuneACCESS and kept in-frame rearrangements only. Not all clones are present; in checked studies, unresolved V genes account for under half, and no reason is known for the remainder. The D gene and trimming were derived from the DNA, and the V and J assignments and clone size from that table. The sample records 100,000 to 150,000 clones, about 80% of which are singletons. The top ten clonotypes cover roughly 5% of the sample.

The table lists this clone with a count of one. The specificity of this receptor is unknown. Per-base quality was not reported, and no clone a single base away is much larger than it. In total, 666 healthy bone marrow donors made up the cohort. At the time of sampling, all cohort members were nominally healthy, though unrecorded immune exposures were likely present. The donor was CMV seronegative and belonged to the group of 352 seronegative cohort members. A peripheral blood sample was collected from each donor, and TCR beta sequencing was performed on peripheral blood mononuclear cells. The Qiagen DNeasy Blood Extraction Kit was used to extract genomic DNA from the blood cell samples. CDR1 SEHNR and CDR2 FQNEAQ were looked up in the germline V gene (reference sequence). The CDR3 runs 13 amino acids, cysteine and phenylalanine included. This entry keeps only the CDR3 DNA: 39 bases, framed from base 1. V sheds 3 bases and J sheds 2 bases, leaving 5 bases between their ends.

The sample taken for sequencing was PBMCs. Recombination connected TRBV7-9 to TRBJ1-5; no D segment can be confidently identified. The source of this sequence is a man aged 25-40 years in good health and CMV-seronegative. At the DNA level, the sequence is TGTGCCAGCAGCTTCGGGGGCAATCAGCCCCAGCATTTT. This codes for CASSFGGNQPQHF.